The sequence of this TCR beta chain was determined in a study of shared clonotypes between healthy human individuals. The overall study: Aged 18 to 49, the donors were a couple of women and a few men. Plates per donor: three CD4 naive, three CD4 memory, two CD8 naive, one CD8 memory. Study-wide results and caveats: Estimated richness was generally greater in naive than memory subsets.

As to this clone: No antigen is known for it.

Donation came from healthy HIV-negative adults that had no recent acute infections or vaccinations. The repertoire was sequenced with immunoSEQ multiplex PCR; TCRdb's copy has only in-frame clones and lacks some. The sample carries approximately 2.1 million clones, approximately 95% recorded once. The germline gives CDR1 MNHEY, CDR2 SMNVEV (reference sequence). Between the trimmed V and J ends, which lost 6 bases and 4 bases, there was a span of 24 bases. The CDR3 runs to 18 residues. The J gene is TRBJ2-2, the V gene TRBV27; possible D gene TRBD2, 6 bases. The sequencing input was naive CD4+ T cells from PBMCs. The subset denotes: CD45RA+ positively selected. The origin of this receptor is a man aged 18 to 30 in good health. Some clones in this sample may be carry-over from other donors' samples. The CDR3 loop reads CASRPPYPRGGVTGELFF. The CDR3 coding sequence is TGTGCCAGCAGACCACCCTATCCCCGGGGCGGGGTCACCGGGGAGCTGTTTTTT.